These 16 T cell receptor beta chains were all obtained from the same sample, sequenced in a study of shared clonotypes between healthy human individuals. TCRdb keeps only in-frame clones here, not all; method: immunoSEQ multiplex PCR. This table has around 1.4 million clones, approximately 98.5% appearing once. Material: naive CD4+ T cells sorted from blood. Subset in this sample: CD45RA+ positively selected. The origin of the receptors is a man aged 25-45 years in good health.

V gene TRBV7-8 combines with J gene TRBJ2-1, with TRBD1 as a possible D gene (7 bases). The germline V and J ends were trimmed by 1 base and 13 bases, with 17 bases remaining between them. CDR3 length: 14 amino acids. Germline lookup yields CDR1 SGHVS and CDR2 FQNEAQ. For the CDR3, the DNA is TGTGCCAGCAGCTTAGGGGGGGACAGCCTCGGACAGTTCTTC. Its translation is CASSLGGDSLGQFF.

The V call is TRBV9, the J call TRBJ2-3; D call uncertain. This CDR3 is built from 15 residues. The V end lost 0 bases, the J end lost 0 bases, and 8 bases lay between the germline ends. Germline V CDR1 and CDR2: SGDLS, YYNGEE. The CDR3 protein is CASSVGPSSTDTQYF. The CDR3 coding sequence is TGTGCCAGCAGCGTAGGACCATCTAGCACAGATACGCAGTATTTT.

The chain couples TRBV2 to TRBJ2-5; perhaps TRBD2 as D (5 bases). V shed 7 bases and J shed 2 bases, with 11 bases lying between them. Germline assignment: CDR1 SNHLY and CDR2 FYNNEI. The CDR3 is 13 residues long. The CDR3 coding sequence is TGTGCCAGCATGGGAGACCTTCAAGAGACCCAGTACTTC. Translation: CASMGDLQETQYF.

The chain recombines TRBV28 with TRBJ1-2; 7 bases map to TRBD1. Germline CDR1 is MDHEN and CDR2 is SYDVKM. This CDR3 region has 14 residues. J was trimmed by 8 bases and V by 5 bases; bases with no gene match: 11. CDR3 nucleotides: TGTGCCAGCAGTCGCGACCCTACAGGGGAAGGCTACACCTTC. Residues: CASSRDPTGEGYTF.

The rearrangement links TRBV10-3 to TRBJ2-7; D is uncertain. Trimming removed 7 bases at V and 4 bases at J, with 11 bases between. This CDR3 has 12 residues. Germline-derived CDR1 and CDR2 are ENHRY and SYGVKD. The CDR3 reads CAIISADYEQYF. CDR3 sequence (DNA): TGTGCCATCATCTCGGCGGATTACGAGCAGTACTTC.

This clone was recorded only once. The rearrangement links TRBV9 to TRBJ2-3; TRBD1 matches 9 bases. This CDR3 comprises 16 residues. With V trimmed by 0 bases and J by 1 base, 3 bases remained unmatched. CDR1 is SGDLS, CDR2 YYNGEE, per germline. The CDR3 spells CASSVGWDRGTDTQYF. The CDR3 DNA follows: TGTGCCAGCAGCGTAGGATGGGACAGGGGCACAGATACGCAGTATTTT.

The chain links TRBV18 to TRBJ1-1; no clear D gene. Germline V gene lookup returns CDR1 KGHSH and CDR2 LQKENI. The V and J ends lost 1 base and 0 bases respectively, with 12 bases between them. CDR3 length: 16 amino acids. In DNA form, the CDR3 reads TGTGCCAGCTCACCACTGGACGGCCCCATGAACACTGAAGCTTTCTTT. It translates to CASSPLDGPMNTEAFF.

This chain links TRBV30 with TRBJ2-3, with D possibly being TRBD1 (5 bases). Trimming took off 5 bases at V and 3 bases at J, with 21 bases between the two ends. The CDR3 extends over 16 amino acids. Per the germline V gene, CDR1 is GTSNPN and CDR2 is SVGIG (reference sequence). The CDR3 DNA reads TGTGCCTGGTTGTGCGTAAGGGCAGGGATAACAGATACGCAGTATTTT. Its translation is CAWLCVRAGITDTQYF.

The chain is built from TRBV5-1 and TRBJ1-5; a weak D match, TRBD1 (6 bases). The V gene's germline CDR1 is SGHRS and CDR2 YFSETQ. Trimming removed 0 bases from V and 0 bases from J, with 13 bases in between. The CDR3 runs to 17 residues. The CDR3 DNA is TGCGCCAGCAGCTTGGGGTCAGGGGATCCTAGCAATCAGCCCCAGCATTTT. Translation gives CASSLGSGDPSNQPQHF.

The CDR3 bases are TGTGCCAGCAGCCGACTCAACTACCAAGAGACCCAGTACTTC. It yields the protein CASSRLNYQETQYF. V is TRBV2 and J is TRBJ2-5, with D unclear. CDR1 SNHLY and CDR2 FYNNEI come from the germline V gene. The CDR3 spans 14 residues. V lost 6 bases to trimming and J lost 0 bases, with 11 bases between them.

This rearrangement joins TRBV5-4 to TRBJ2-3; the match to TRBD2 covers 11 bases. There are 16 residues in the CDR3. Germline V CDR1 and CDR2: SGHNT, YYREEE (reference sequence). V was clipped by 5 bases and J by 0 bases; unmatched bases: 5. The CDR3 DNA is TGTGCCAGCAGTACGACTAGCGGGACCAGCACAGATACGCAGTATTTT. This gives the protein CASSTTSGTSTDTQYF.

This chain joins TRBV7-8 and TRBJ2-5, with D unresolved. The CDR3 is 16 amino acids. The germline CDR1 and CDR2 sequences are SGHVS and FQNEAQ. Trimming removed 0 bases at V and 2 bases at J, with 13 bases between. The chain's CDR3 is CASSLALPTEQETQYF. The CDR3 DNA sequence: TGTGCCAGCAGCTTAGCTCTACCCACAGAGCAAGAGACCCAGTACTTC.

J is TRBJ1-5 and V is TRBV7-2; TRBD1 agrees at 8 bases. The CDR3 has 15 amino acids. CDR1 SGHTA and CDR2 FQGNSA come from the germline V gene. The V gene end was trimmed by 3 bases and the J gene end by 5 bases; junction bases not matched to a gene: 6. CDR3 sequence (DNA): TGTGCCAGCAGCTTCGACAGGGGAGGAGATCAGCCCCAGCATTTT. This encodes CASSFDRGGDQPQHF.

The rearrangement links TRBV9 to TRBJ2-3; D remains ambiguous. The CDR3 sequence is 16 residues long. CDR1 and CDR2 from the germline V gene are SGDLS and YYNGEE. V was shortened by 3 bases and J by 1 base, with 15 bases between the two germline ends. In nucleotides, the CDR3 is TGTGCCAGCAGCGAGAACAGCGTCGTCGGCACAGATACGCAGTATTTT. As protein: CASSENSVVGTDTQYF.

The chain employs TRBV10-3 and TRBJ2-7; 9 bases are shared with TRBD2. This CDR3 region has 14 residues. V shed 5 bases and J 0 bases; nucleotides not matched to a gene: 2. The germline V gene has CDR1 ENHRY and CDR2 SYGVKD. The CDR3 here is CAISMGLASYEQYF. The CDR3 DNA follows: TGTGCCATCAGTATGGGACTAGCCTCCTACGAGCAGTACTTC.

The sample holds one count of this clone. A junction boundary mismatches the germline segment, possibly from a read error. CDR3 residues: CASSMKGLEVF. The CDR3 DNA reads TGTGCCAGTAGTATGAAAGGCCTCGAGGTGTTT. The chain has TRBV19 and TRBJ1-4; D remains ambiguous. CDR3 length equals 11 residues. Per the germline V gene, CDR1 is LNHDA and CDR2 is SQIVND (reference sequence).